This T cell receptor (beta chain) comes out of a study of T cell responses to AZD1222 COVID-19 vaccine. Study at large: Second-dose recipients at about 4 or about 12 weeks were treated as one pooled group. Study results and limitations: Clonal diversity may have been underestimated in mostly white British donors.

V lost 0 bases, J lost 10 bases, and 11 bases lay in between. The CDR3 covers 14 residues. From germline, CDR1 is SGHRS and CDR2 YFSETQ. As for this clone: As yet, its antigen is unknown.

Here immunoSEQ multiplex PCR was the method, and the copy in TCRdb shows in-frame clones only, minus some. The sample consists of 150,000 or so clones, around nine tenths of them appearing once. This sequence originates from an adult in good health. The genes are TRBV5-1 and TRBJ1-6; D uncertain. Sequenced material: peripheral blood, taken on day 0 of AZD1222 vaccination. CDR3 residues: CASSLGPMGSPLHF. CDR3 bases: TGCGCCAGCAGCTTGGGGCCCATGGGATCACCCCTCCACTTT.